The following is a TCR beta chain sequence with its context. The time point was: pretreatment peripheral blood. These data originate in a study of PD-L1 blockade in urothelial cancer. Assay used: immunoSEQ multiplex PCR; TCRdb lists only in-frame clones, some missing. The sample has under 80,000 clones, 80% to 90% seen once; the top ten hold roughly 5%. The CDR3 extends over 11 amino acids. With 7 bases removed from V and 2 bases from J, the gap between germline ends came to 6 bases. CDR1 is MDHEN and CDR2 is SYDVKM in the germline V gene. The sample consisted of PBMCs, taken around atezolizumab (anti-PD-L1) treatment. The origin of this receptor is a man in his sixties or seventies with urothelial cancer. This rearrangement joins TRBV28 to TRBJ2-7, with no clear D. The CDR3 loop is CASTTAYEQYF. The CDR3 DNA reads TGTGCCAGCACCACAGCCTACGAGCAGTACTTC.